What follows are 2 T cell receptor beta chains derived from one specimen sequenced in a study of patients and donors after allogeneic stem cell transplantation. MiXCR, applied by TCRdb to the RT-PCR reads, yields one record per CDR3 protein. Of a few hundred thousand distinct CDR3 sequences detected, around 40% appear once; the ten largest clones hold roughly 11%. The sample taken for sequencing was blood, either unsorted or a sorted T cell fraction (not recorded which). The source is a human donor who was either an allogeneic HSCT recipient or a stem cell or donor lymphocyte infusion donor (not recorded which). It is not recorded whose cells these are; they may come from a transplant donor.

The V and J genes are TRBV12-3 or TRBV12-4 and TRBJ2-3; unclear D gene. V was trimmed by 7 bases and J by 6 bases, leaving 17 bases between them. The CDR3 length is 14 residues. CDR3 DNA sequence: TGTGCCAGCACCCTAGGGCCAATTTTCGATACGCAGTATTTT. This gives the protein CASTLGPIFDTQYF.

The chain uses TRBV20-1 and TRBJ2-2; TRBD2 aligns across 9 bases. V shed 1 base and J 9 bases; nucleotides not matched to a gene: 6. The CDR3 is made up of 14 amino acids. Germline CDR1 reads DFQATT; CDR2 reads SNEGSKA (reference sequence). CDR3 DNA: TGCAGTGCTAGAGCGGCTAGCGGGGTTCGGGAGCTGTTTTTT. Protein sequence: CSARAASGVRELFF.